The 32 T cell receptor beta chains given below trace back to one sample, sequenced in a study of CD8 T cells in ankylosing spondylitis. Notes on the study in general: Blood of patients with ankylosing spondylitis appeared to be characterized by a TCR beta motif of eight or nine highly homologous variants.

Their cognate antigens are unknown. Each CDR3 protein is one row after TCRdb ran MiXCR on the 5' RACE reads. Among a few hundred thousand distinct CDR3 sequences listed, around 19% were seen once. The sample comprised blood, either unsorted or a sorted T cell fraction (not recorded which). These receptors all come from a male donor with ankylosing spondylitis.

V and J are TRBV4-1 and TRBJ1-1, with TRBD1 identical over 7 bases. V trimming: 2 bases; J trimming: 7 bases; junction bases outside the gene matches: 7. Germline V CDR1 and CDR2: MGHRA, YSYEKL. This CDR3 is 14 amino acids long. CDR3 DNA sequence: TGCGCCAGCAGCCAACGGACAGGACCAAATGAAGCTTTCTTT. It encodes CASSQRTGPNEAFF.

This clonotype was counted between two and nine times. This chain joins TRBV15 and TRBJ1-6; unclear D gene. Trimming removed 1 base at V and 8 bases at J, with 15 bases between. The germline V gene has CDR1 LNHNV and CDR2 YYDKDF (reference sequence). The CDR3 extends over 16 amino acids. CDR3 amino acids: CATSRAAATGDSPLHF. The DNA for the CDR3 is TGTGCCACCAGCAGAGCCGCCGCCACTGGGGATTCACCCCTCCACTTT.

V and J are TRBV12-3 or TRBV12-4 and TRBJ2-5; D is tentatively TRBD1 or TRBD2 (6 bases each). Trimming took off 5 bases at V and 5 bases at J, with 12 bases between the two ends. The CDR3 contains 13 residues. The CDR3 DNA is TGTGCCAGCAGTCGCACAGGGAGGGAGACCCAGTACTTC. It encodes CASSRTGRETQYF.

This clonotype has only a few counts. The V gene is TRBV4-1, the J gene TRBJ1-4; TRBD1 might be the D (5 bases). V was clipped by 1 base and J by 7 bases, with 10 bases between them. Germline loops: CDR1 MGHRA, CDR2 YSYEKL. This CDR3 has 14 amino acids. Here the CDR3 DNA reads TGCGCCAGCAGCCAAGCCGGGACGGTTGAAAAACTGTTTTTT. Encoded protein: CASSQAGTVEKLFF.

V and J are TRBV20-1 and TRBJ2-2; D is possibly TRBD2 (6 bases). The V and J ends lost 1 base and 3 bases respectively, with 15 bases between them. From germline, CDR1 is DFQATT and CDR2 SNEGSKA (reference sequence). CDR3 length: 16 residues. The CDR3 spells CSARAEARDDTGELFF. CDR3 DNA sequence: TGCAGTGCTAGAGCGGAGGCGCGGGATGACACCGGGGAGCTGTTTTTT.

J is TRBJ1-2 and V is TRBV7-2, with 8 bases identical to TRBD1. CDR3 length: 12 amino acids. V lost 8 bases and J lost 4; bases outside the gene matches: 3. The germline gives CDR1 SGHTA, CDR2 FQGNSA. The chain's CDR3 is CASQGQVYGYTF. CDR3 DNA: TGTGCCAGCCAGGGACAGGTCTATGGCTACACCTTC.

This chain links TRBV12-3 or TRBV12-4 with TRBJ1-5; TRBD1 matches at 7 bases. Trimming took 2 bases from V and 7 from J; bases not matched to a gene: 5. CDR3 length: 14 residues. In DNA form, the CDR3 reads TGTGCCAGCAGTTTATTACAGGGGAGCCAGCCCCAGCATTTT. Translating it yields CASSLLQGSQPQHF.

The rearrangement links TRBV7-2 to TRBJ2-1; TRBD2 is a possible D gene (7 bases). Per germline, CDR1 SGHTA and CDR2 FQGNSA. The CDR3 is 17 residues long. The V gene lost 2 bases and the J gene lost 0 bases, with 14 bases spanning the gap. CDR3 in DNA: TGTGCCAGCAGCTTAACAGGGCTAGCGGACTCCTACAATGAGCAGTTCTTC. Protein sequence: CASSLTGLADSYNEQFF.

This clonotype came up many times. This chain joins TRBV29-1 and TRBJ1-3, with D unclear. Deletions cut 1 base from V and 1 base from J, with 5 bases between. The CDR3 contains 13 residues. Germline-derived CDR1 and CDR2 are SQVTM and ANQGSEA. The CDR3 bases are TGCAGCGTTGAAGTGGGGTCTGGAAACACCATATATTTT. It translates to CSVEVGSGNTIYF.

The rearrangement uses TRBV20-1 and TRBJ2-1, with 11 bases identical to TRBD2. The germline V gene encodes CDR1 DFQATT and CDR2 SNEGSKA (reference sequence). CDR3 length equals 16 residues. V shed 0 bases and J 2 bases; nucleotides not matched to a gene: 3. The CDR3 DNA reads TGCAGTGCTAGAGATGGGACTAGCGGAGCCTACAATGAGCAGTTCTTC. Its protein product is CSARDGTSGAYNEQFF.

The chain is built from TRBV28 and TRBJ2-3, with no clear D. The V and J ends lost 2 bases and 4 bases respectively, with 7 bases between them. This CDR3 has 13 amino acids. Germline V gene data show CDR1 as MDHEN and CDR2 as SYDVKM. CDR3 in DNA: TGTGCCAGCAGTTTAGGATGGGCAGATACGCAGTATTTT. Translation: CASSLGWADTQYF. Using reference TRBV28 and TRBJ2-3 for the parts outside the CDR3, the full variable domain is DVKVTQSSRYLVKRTGEKVFLECVQDMDHENMFWYRQDPGLGLRLIYFSYDVKMKEKGDIPEGYSVSREKKERFSLILESASTNQTSMYLCASSLGWADTQYFGPGTRLTVL.

In this sample, this clonotype turned up a few times. CDR3 sequence: CASSQEYLGETNTGELFF. As DNA, the CDR3 is TGTGCCAGCAGCCAAGAATATTTGGGCGAAACGAACACCGGGGAGCTGTTTTTT. The chain combines TRBV3-1 with TRBJ2-2; unclear D gene. Germline V gene sequence: CDR1 LGHDT, CDR2 YNNKEL (reference sequence). The CDR3 has 18 residues. Trimming stripped 0 bases from V and 0 bases from J, with 14 bases between.

The J gene is TRBJ2-7, the V gene TRBV6-1; D is perhaps TRBD2 (6 bases). V lost 6 bases to trimming and J lost 3 bases, with 18 bases between them. The CDR3 consists of 15 residues. Germline V CDR1 and CDR2: MNHNS, SASEGT. The CDR3 here is CASSPSGWRVYEQYF. In nucleotides, the CDR3 is TGTGCCAGCAGCCCCTCTGGGTGGAGGGTCTACGAGCAGTACTTC.

The J gene is TRBJ2-3, the V gene TRBV15, with 13 bases lining up with TRBD2. CDR1 and CDR2 (germline): LNHNV, YYDKDF (reference sequence). The CDR3 extends over 18 amino acids. V trimming: 4 bases; J trimming: 3 bases; junction bases outside the gene matches: 10. The CDR3: CATSILRTSGSITDTQYF. In DNA form, the CDR3 reads TGTGCCACCAGCATCCTAAGGACTAGCGGGAGTATTACAGATACGCAGTATTTT.

This clonotype was detected ten times or more. The chain uses TRBV4-2 and TRBJ1-4; 9 bases agree with TRBD1. Germline loops: CDR1 LGHNA, CDR2 YNFKEQ. The length of the CDR3 is 16 residues. Germline trimming cut 0 bases from V and 8 bases from J; bases unmatched to any gene: 7. DNA of the CDR3: TGTGCCAGCAGCCAAGAGGACAGGGGAGGAGGCGAAAAACTGTTTTTT. Translated: CASSQEDRGGGEKLFF.

The rearrangement joins TRBV10-3 to TRBJ2-1, with 12 positions matching TRBD2. The germline V gene encodes CDR1 ENHRY and CDR2 SYGVKD. The CDR3 sequence is 13 residues long. Losses at the gene ends were 9 bases for V and 5 bases for J; bases not matched to a gene: 2. CDR3 sequence (DNA): TGTGCCATTCTAGCGGGGGGGCACAATGAGCAGTTCTTC. Translation gives CAILAGGHNEQFF.

This clonotype came up a few times. The genes are TRBV12-3 or TRBV12-4 and TRBJ2-2; 8 nucleotides match TRBD2. The CDR3 is made up of 17 amino acids. V trimming: 5 bases; J trimming: 0 bases; junction bases outside the gene matches: 8. The CDR3 nucleotides are TGTGCCAGCAGTCCCTCCGGGACTAGTACGAACACCGGGGAGCTGTTTTTT. Its translation: CASSPSGTSTNTGELFF.

This chain links TRBV7-2 with TRBJ2-7; 7 bases match TRBD1. CDR3 length: 15 residues. With V trimmed by 3 bases and J by 3 bases, 8 bases remained unmatched. Germline V lookup: CDR1 SGHTA, CDR2 FQGNSA. CDR3 bases: TGTGCCAGCAGCTTGGGACAGAACATTAACTACGAGCAGTACTTC. It is translated as CASSLGQNINYEQYF. Looking up the rest from reference TRBV7-2 and TRBJ2-7 gives the full variable domain: GAGVSQSPSNKVTEKGKDVELRCDPISGHTALYWYRQSLGQGLEFLIYFQGNSAPDKSGLPSDRFSAERTGGSVSTLTIQRTQQEDSAVYLCASSLGQNINYEQYFGPGTRLTVT.

This clonotype was seen ten or more times. This chain connects TRBV12-3 or TRBV12-4 to TRBJ1-1; D is unclear. This CDR3 has 14 residues. V lost 6 bases and J lost 0, with 11 bases in between. The CDR3: CASSPWAVNTEAFF. CDR3 nucleotides: TGTGCCAGCAGCCCCTGGGCGGTGAACACTGAAGCTTTCTTT.

Only a few counts were recorded for this clonotype. The chain carries TRBV28 and TRBJ2-7; D is undetermined. Trimming took off 6 bases at V and 2 bases at J, with 14 bases between the two ends. Germline V gene data show CDR1 as MDHEN and CDR2 as SYDVKM. This CDR3 has 14 amino acids. The CDR3 coding sequence is TGTGCCAGCAGGGGGTCCGATATTGCCTACGAGCAGTACTTC. Translating gives CASRGSDIAYEQYF.

This clonotype has just one count. V gene TRBV7-8 combines with J gene TRBJ2-3, with D unresolved. The CDR3 loop spans 15 amino acids. CDR1 and CDR2 from the germline V gene are SGHVS and FQNEAQ. Trimming shortened V by 3 bases and J by 2 bases, and 12 bases separated the two germline ends. This CDR3 is CASSFMARYTDTQYF. The DNA of the CDR3 is TGTGCCAGCAGCTTCATGGCCCGGTACACAGATACGCAGTATTTT.

The chain uses TRBV29-1 and TRBJ2-1; possible D gene TRBD2, 6 bases. The V gene lost 1 base and the J gene lost 6 bases, with 16 bases spanning the gap. CDR3 size: 15 residues. Germline-derived CDR1 and CDR2 are SQVTM and ANQGSEA. The CDR3 DNA reads TGCAGCGTTGAAGCGCCAACCGGGACTTTCAATGAGCAGTTCTTC. It encodes CSVEAPTGTFNEQFF.

This clonotype was detected many times. This chain uses TRBV4-3 with TRBJ2-1, with 13 bases that match TRBD2. The V and J ends lost 1 base and 8 bases, in that order; junction bases with no gene match: 2. The germline V gene encodes CDR1 LGHNA and CDR2 YSLEER. This CDR3 region has 15 residues. The CDR3 protein is CASSQGLAGGYEQFF. The DNA for the CDR3 is TGCGCCAGCAGCCAAGGACTAGCGGGAGGCTATGAGCAGTTCTTC.

J is TRBJ2-5 and V is TRBV2; 14 nucleotides match TRBD2. Losses at the gene ends were 3 bases for V and 12 bases for J; bases not matched to a gene: 12. The CDR3 covers 16 residues. The germline CDR1 and CDR2 sequences are SNHLY and FYNNEI. The CDR3 DNA is TGTGCCAGCAGTGATTTCAAGGGACTAGCGGGGGCCGAAGAGTACTTC. Its translation is CASSDFKGLAGAEEYF.

This clonotype occurred many times. J is TRBJ2-2 and V is TRBV12-3 or TRBV12-4, with 8 bases fitting TRBD1. This CDR3 contains 13 residues. The J segment lost 6 bases and the V segment lost 6 bases, leaving 3 bases of the junction unmatched. The DNA of the CDR3 is TGTGCCAGCAGCCTACAGGGGGCCGGGGAGCTGTTTTTT. It translates to CASSLQGAGELFF.

The genes are TRBV28 and TRBJ2-5; D possibly corresponds to TRBD2 (5 bases). V lost 10 bases to trimming and J lost 0 bases, with 18 bases between them. The CDR3 loop spans 15 amino acids. In germline, CDR1 is MDHEN, CDR2 SYDVKM. The CDR3 nucleotides read TGTGCCATGCCGGTGGCTAGCTCGTACCAAGAGACCCAGTACTTC. It is translated as CAMPVASSYQETQYF. Complete variable domain (other parts from reference TRBV28 and TRBJ2-5): DVKVTQSSRYLVKRTGEKVFLECVQDMDHENMFWYRQDPGLGLRLIYFSYDVKMKEKGDIPEGYSVSREKKERFSLILESASTNQTSMYLCAMPVASSYQETQYFGPGTRLLVL.

V and J are TRBV5-1 and TRBJ2-4; D gene unclear. CDR3 length: 12 amino acids. V was clipped by 0 bases and J by 10 bases, with 8 bases between them. Per the germline V gene, CDR1 is SGHRS and CDR2 is YFSETQ. Here the CDR3 reads CASSLDSIIQYF. CDR3 DNA: TGCGCCAGCAGCTTGGATTCGATTATTCAGTACTTC.

CDR3 region: CASSFPTGELFF. CDR3 DNA: TGTGCCAGCAGTTTCCCCACCGGGGAGCTGTTTTTT. V is TRBV12-3 or TRBV12-4 and J is TRBJ2-2, with D hard to call. V lost 3 bases, J lost 4 bases, and 3 bases lay in between. There are 12 residues in the CDR3.

This clonotype was seen only a few times. The chain employs TRBV28 and TRBJ1-1, with D possibly TRBD1 on 5 matching bases. From germline, CDR1 is MDHEN and CDR2 SYDVKM. The CDR3 is 17 amino acids. Trimming stripped 4 bases from V and 5 bases from J, with 23 bases between. The CDR3 here is CASSSAPFRARGTEAFF. CDR3 DNA: TGTGCCAGCAGTTCCGCCCCATTCAGGGCCCGAGGTACTGAAGCTTTCTTT.

The table lists this clonotype with a few counts. The chain is built from TRBV7-6 and TRBJ2-7; 8 nucleotides agree with TRBD1. The germline gives CDR1 SGHVS, CDR2 FNYEAQ. J was trimmed by 2 bases and V by 5 bases; bases with no gene match: 8. This CDR3 spans 15 amino acids. Here the CDR3 DNA reads TGTGCCAGCAGCATAAGACAGGGGAGCACCTACGAGCAGTACTTC. Protein sequence: CASSIRQGSTYEQYF.

This clonotype was picked up a small number of times. The V call is TRBV19, the J call TRBJ1-1; possibly TRBD1 for D (5 bases). Germline loops: CDR1 LNHDA, CDR2 SQIVND (reference sequence). This CDR3 has 12 residues. Trimming pared 10 bases from V and 2 bases from J, leaving 11 bases between. CDR3 in amino acids: CATSGQNTEAFF. Here the CDR3 DNA reads TGTGCCACGAGCGGACAAAACACTGAAGCTTTCTTT.

The rearrangement uses TRBV18 and TRBJ2-3, with D unresolved. Germline assignment: CDR1 KGHSH and CDR2 LQKENI. The V gene lost 2 bases and the J gene lost 2 bases, with 11 bases spanning the gap. The length of the CDR3 is 15 residues. In DNA, the CDR3 is TGTGCCAGCTCACCAATATCAGAGTACACAGATACGCAGTATTTT. This gives the protein CASSPISEYTDTQYF.